This TCR beta chain was sequenced for a study of T-cell reconstitution after alpha-beta-depleted transplantation in children. The library targeted TCRbeta and was prepared with unique molecular identifiers. From the PCR reads, TCRdb called clonotypes with MiXCR, one entry per CDR3 protein. This sample has hundreds of thousands of distinct CDR3 sequences, with 20% to 25% found just once. This clonotype was observed a single time. The germline gene is not matched at one end of the junction; a read error may be the cause. This CDR3 spans 19 amino acids. The chain couples TRBV12-3 or TRBV12-4 to TRBJ2-5; TRBD1 matches at 8 bases. The material was PBMCs, mostly from graft donor cells, obtained 360 days after TCRalphabeta/CD19-depleted stem cell transplant. The TCR sequence derives from a boy under two years old who had a stem cell transplant for acute myeloid leukemia, so the T cells may come from the graft donor. This CDR3 is CASSLGRKGQDPGQETQCF. The CDR3 DNA sequence: TGTGCCAGCAGTTTAGGTCGAAAGGGACAGGACCCTGGCCAAGAGACCCAGTGCTTC.